This record concerns one T cell receptor (beta chain) sequence. The CDR3 runs to 14 residues. Germline values: CDR1 SEHNR, CDR2 FQNEAQ (reference sequence). V dropped 4 bases and J dropped 0 bases, with 8 bases sitting between them. A single record per CDR3 protein comes from TCRdb applying MiXCR to the RT-PCR reads. The table lists about 680,000 distinct CDR3 sequences, around 14% of them singletons. Source material: memory CD4+ T cells from blood. This sequence was found in a female donor in good health, serving as a healthy control. V usage is TRBV7-9 and J usage is TRBJ2-3; D gene unclear. The CDR3 loop reads CASSWRVSTDTQYF. In nucleotides, the CDR3 is TGTGCCAGCAGCTGGCGAGTTAGCACAGATACGCAGTATTTT.